This T cell receptor (beta chain) was found in a study of cytomegalovirus exposure and HLA in healthy donors. Both 60 Vbeta primers and 13 Jbeta primers went into the PCR. The method was immunoSEQ multiplex PCR; TCRdb's version includes in-frame clones alone and lacks a portion of them. This sample has around 40,000 clones; 87% occur once, and the top ten carry 6.5% to 9.5%. V lost 5 bases and J lost 6, with 20 bases in between. Germline lookup yields CDR1 MNHEY and CDR2 SMNVEV (reference sequence). CDR3 length equals 16 residues. Sequenced sample: PBMCs. The rearrangement uses TRBV27 and TRBJ2-1, with D possibly being TRBD1 (5 bases). The sequence was collected from a woman aged 40 to 55 in good health and CMV-seropositive. Here the CDR3 DNA reads TGTGCCAGCAGTCGAGACAGAAGGGCGGATGTCAATGAGCAGTTCTTC. Protein: CASSRDRRADVNEQFF.